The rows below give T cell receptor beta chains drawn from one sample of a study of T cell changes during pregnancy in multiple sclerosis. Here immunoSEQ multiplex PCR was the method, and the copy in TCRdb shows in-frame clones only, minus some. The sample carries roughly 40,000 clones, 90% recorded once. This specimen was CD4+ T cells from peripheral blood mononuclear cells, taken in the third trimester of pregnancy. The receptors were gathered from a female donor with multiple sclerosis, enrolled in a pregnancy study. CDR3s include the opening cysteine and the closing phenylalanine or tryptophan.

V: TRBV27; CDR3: CASSLKGAGNTIYF
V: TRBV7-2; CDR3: CASSSSTGSYEQYF
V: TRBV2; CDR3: CASSDNRDAGANVLTF
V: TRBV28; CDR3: CASTRDNSYNEQFF
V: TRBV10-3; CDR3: CAISESRLAGGRYEQYF
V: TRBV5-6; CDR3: CASSPGLAGVAADEQFF
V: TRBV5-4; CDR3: CASKRALSSYEQYF
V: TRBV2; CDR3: CASISGLGLVYEQFF
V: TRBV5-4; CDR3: CASSLGQGGFNEQFF
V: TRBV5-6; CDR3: CASSLAGGEQFF
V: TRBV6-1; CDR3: CASTTVEGYGYTF
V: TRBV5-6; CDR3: CASSTSGAPVLTF
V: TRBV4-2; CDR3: CASSPGGVGATNEKLFF
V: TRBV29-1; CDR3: CSVGMGDRGRYTF
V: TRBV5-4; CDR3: CASSGQGAITDTQYF
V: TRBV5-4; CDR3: CASSLVREGRSFF
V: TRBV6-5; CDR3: CASSYEGGTEAFF
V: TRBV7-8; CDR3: CASSPLYGATEAFF
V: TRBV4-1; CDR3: CASSSGRNYGYTF
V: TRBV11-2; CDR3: CASSLDEHRISIF
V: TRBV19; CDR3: CASSPDRMTSGIYEQYF
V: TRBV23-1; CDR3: CASSQPPRDATYEQYF
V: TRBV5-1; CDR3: CASSRDTYQITGELFF
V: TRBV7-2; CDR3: CASSPNRGTEAFF
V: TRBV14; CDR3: CASSQLSGQGAPRQFF
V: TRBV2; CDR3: CASSDFSSGGSYEQYF
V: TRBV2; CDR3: CASSEYQLAGYEQYF
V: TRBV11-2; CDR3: CASSPREILAGGPHEQFF
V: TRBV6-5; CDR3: CASSLTIAGKQFF
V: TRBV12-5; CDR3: CASGPGQGNEKLFF
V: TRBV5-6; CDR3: CASSLGMTSRGEETQYF
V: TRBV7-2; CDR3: CASSLAGTVNTGELFF
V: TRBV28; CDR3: CASRPSTLGLAFYEQYF
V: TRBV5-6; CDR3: CASSLGGGGPPNEQFF
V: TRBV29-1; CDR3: CSVGAGGGLSEQYF